The clone carrying this T cell receptor (beta chain) was detected many times. Antigen unknown. TCR beta CDR3 regions were amplified from RNA transcripts. An initial round of RT-PCR targeting the TCR CDR3 relied on the HTBI primer set. TCRdb reprocessed the multiplex PCR reads with MiXCR, giving one entry per CDR3 protein. Seen here are hundreds of thousands of distinct CDR3 sequences, approximately 15% observed once, and the top ten hold around 19%. This record belongs to a study of T cells in Graves' hyperthyroidism and ophthalmopathy. Study conclusions and caveats: Ophthalmopathy was predicted by the model a median of about 6.7 months ahead of onset.

Graves' hyperthyroidism was deemed stable absent ophthalmopathy progression within 18 months. Newly diagnosed patients aged 18 to 65 had hyperthyroidism of under 2 months' duration. Cells are PBMCs isolated from 10 ml of fresh blood. CDR1 is SGHNT and CDR2 is YENEEA in the germline V gene. The trim removed 4 bases at V and 4 bases at J, leaving 10 bases unmatched. The CDR3 covers 16 residues. The receptor comes from a woman aged 18-29 years with Graves' hyperthyroidism. This chain connects TRBV11-3 to TRBJ2-1; 7 nucleotides line up with TRBD2. Specimen: blood. The CDR3: CASSSPGSGTYNEQFF. In nucleotides, the CDR3 is TGTGCCAGCAGCTCCCCGGGAAGCGGGACTTACAATGAGCAGTTCTTC. Together with reference TRBV11-3 and TRBJ2-1, the CDR3 gives the full variable domain: EAGVVQSPRYKIIEKKQPVAFWCNPISGHNTLYWYLQNLGQGPELLIRYENEEAVDDSQLPKDRFSAERLKGVDSTLKIQPAELGDSAVYLCASSSPGSGTYNEQFFGPGTRLTVL.